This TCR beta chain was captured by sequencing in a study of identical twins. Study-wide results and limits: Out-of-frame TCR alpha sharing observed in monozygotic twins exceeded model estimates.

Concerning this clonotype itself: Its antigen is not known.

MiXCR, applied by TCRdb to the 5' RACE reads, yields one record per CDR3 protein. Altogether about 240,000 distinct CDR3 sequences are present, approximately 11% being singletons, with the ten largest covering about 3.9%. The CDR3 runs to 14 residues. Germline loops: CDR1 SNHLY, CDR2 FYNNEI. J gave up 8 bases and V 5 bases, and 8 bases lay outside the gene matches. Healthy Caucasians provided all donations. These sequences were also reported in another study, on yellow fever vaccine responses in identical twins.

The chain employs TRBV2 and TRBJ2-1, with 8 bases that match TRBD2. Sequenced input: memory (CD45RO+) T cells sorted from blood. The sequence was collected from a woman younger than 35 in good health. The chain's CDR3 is CASSFGLALDEQFF. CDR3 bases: TGTGCCAGCAGTTTTGGACTAGCCTTGGATGAGCAGTTCTTC.